This T cell receptor (beta chain) was profiled in a study of blood T cell repertoires in COVID-19. Study at large: Sample material is recorded as cDNA or gDNA derived from T cells, B-cell-depleted T cells, or PBMCs.

Per the original methods: Reference gene primer amplification gave nucleated cell count estimates. Repertoires were generated with immunoSEQ multiplex PCR, while TCRdb's copy carries only in-frame clones and drops some. V and J calls and clone size are given by that table; D and trimming were obtained from the DNA. Here the sample spans around 460,000 clones, approximately 90% being singletons. The CDR3 sequence is 15 residues long. The germline CDR1 and CDR2 sequences are MGHRA and YSYEKL. The J segment lost 6 bases and the V segment lost 5 bases, leaving 9 bases of the junction unmatched. The sample taken for sequencing was peripheral blood. The chain is built from TRBV4-1 and TRBJ1-4, with 7 nucleotides matching TRBD1. The clonotype was recovered from a young man with COVID-19, enrolled during active disease. The chain's CDR3 is CASSGSGTDHEKLFF. In nucleotides, the CDR3 is TGCGCCAGCAGCGGGTCCGGGACAGACCATGAAAAACTGTTTTTT.